This TCR beta chain appears in the sequencing data of a study of blood T cells in healthy people across ages. Broader study findings: From one million sequenced T cells, diversity estimates were lower bounds.

From germline, CDR1 is MNHEY and CDR2 SVGEGT. V lost 6 bases to trimming and J lost 7 bases, with 19 bases between them. The CDR3 sequence is 14 residues long. About this clonotype: Its antigen is as yet unknown.

Then a second PCR, running about 7 to 11 cycles, was carried out with a sample-barcoded 5' primer and a J-beta primer mix. TCRdb re-called the 5' RACE reads through MiXCR, storing one row per CDR3 protein. The sample consists of around 650,000 distinct CDR3 sequences, 40% to 45% of them appearing once. Staff drew ten milliliters of peripheral blood from each donor. The material sequenced was blood. The chain couples TRBV6-2 or TRBV6-3 to TRBJ2-7; D ambiguous. The sequence derives from a man of 80 years or more in good health. The CDR3 coding sequence is TGTGCCAGCAGCCGTGATATCATCGACAATGAGCAGTACTTC. This encodes CASSRDIIDNEQYF.